Listed below are T cell receptor beta chains from one sample, sequenced in a study of blood T cells in healthy people across ages. TCRdb used MiXCR to reprocess the 5' RACE reads, holding one entry per CDR3 protein. The sample carries nearly 800,000 distinct CDR3 sequences, about 25% recorded once. These records were also assigned to another study, of T cells of mothers and their children.

Specimen: blood. These receptors were collected from a boy aged 5-17 years in good health. The CDR3 runs from the conserved cysteine through the conserved F or W. Each record gives: V gene, J gene, clone size, CDR3 protein. Clone size is not always given. Where it is, it says once, few, many or a class for expanded clones.

v_call: TRBV5-5; j_call: TRBJ2-3; clone_size: -; cdr3_aa: CASSLYKRGGSDMQYF
v_call: TRBV7-2; j_call: TRBJ2-1; clone_size: many; cdr3_aa: CASSSGAGGYNEQFF
v_call: TRBV7-9; j_call: TRBJ2-1; clone_size: -; cdr3_aa: CASSPRPPPDEQFF
v_call: TRBV28; j_call: TRBJ2-7; clone_size: -; cdr3_aa: CASTDVTYEQYF
v_call: TRBV12-3/TRBV12-4; j_call: TRBJ2-7; clone_size: many; cdr3_aa: CASSFTIGQGNEQYF
v_call: TRBV6-2/TRBV6-3; j_call: TRBJ2-2; clone_size: -; cdr3_aa: CASSYRPVFGELSF
v_call: TRBV20-1; j_call: TRBJ1-5; clone_size: few; cdr3_aa: CSASRPDQGGSQPQHF
v_call: TRBV20-1; j_call: TRBJ1-4; clone_size: -; cdr3_aa: CSASQGAPNEKLFF
v_call: TRBV7-9; j_call: TRBJ2-1; clone_size: -; cdr3_aa: CASSFAGTGPYNEQFF
v_call: TRBV7-3; j_call: TRBJ2-3; clone_size: few; cdr3_aa: CASSPGTSVHTQYF
v_call: TRBV29-1; j_call: TRBJ2-5; clone_size: few; cdr3_aa: CSVWRVVEETQYF
v_call: TRBV28; j_call: TRBJ2-1; clone_size: few; cdr3_aa: CASSYRTLGGSYNEQFF
v_call: TRBV7-6; j_call: TRBJ1-1; clone_size: few; cdr3_aa: CASSLGQHMNTEAFF
v_call: TRBV30; j_call: TRBJ2-5; clone_size: few; cdr3_aa: CAWRTALAGGSTALETQYF
v_call: TRBV7-9; j_call: TRBJ1-1; clone_size: -; cdr3_aa: CASRSASSGTHINTEAFF
v_call: TRBV29-1; j_call: TRBJ1-1; clone_size: -; cdr3_aa: CSVVRGEEAFF
v_call: TRBV30; j_call: TRBJ1-5; clone_size: -; cdr3_aa: CAWSGDVSNQPQHF
v_call: TRBV20-1; j_call: TRBJ2-2; clone_size: -; cdr3_aa: CSATSDSRMLFF
v_call: TRBV12-3/TRBV12-4; j_call: TRBJ1-1; clone_size: -; cdr3_aa: CASSPPIHRQGGTEAFF
v_call: TRBV7-3; j_call: TRBJ2-5; clone_size: -; cdr3_aa: CASSTEGQETQYF
v_call: TRBV5-1; j_call: TRBJ2-5; clone_size: -; cdr3_aa: CASSMTGASGETQYF
v_call: TRBV24-1; j_call: TRBJ1-1; clone_size: -; cdr3_aa: CATIKAVDSEAFF
v_call: TRBV6-5; j_call: TRBJ2-5; clone_size: -; cdr3_aa: CASSYSTTERFF
v_call: TRBV28; j_call: TRBJ2-1; clone_size: -; cdr3_aa: CASSPRGFYNEQFF
v_call: TRBV7-8; j_call: TRBJ1-4; clone_size: few; cdr3_aa: CASSSAGTGGESLDEKLFF
v_call: TRBV4-2; j_call: TRBJ1-4; clone_size: -; cdr3_aa: CASSQDRGINEKLFF
v_call: TRBV28; j_call: TRBJ2-7; clone_size: few; cdr3_aa: CANSDRLSYEQYF
v_call: TRBV2; j_call: TRBJ1-4; clone_size: few; cdr3_aa: CASSPVGGLGEKLFF
v_call: TRBV4-3; j_call: -; clone_size: -; cdr3_aa: CASSQGPGREKTYEQYF